The sequence of this T cell receptor beta chain was determined in a study of T cells in Graves' hyperthyroidism and ophthalmopathy. Study-level results: Blood also showed most of the thyroid clonotypes that were expanded above 0.001.

This clonotype has ten or more counts. Its antigen remains unidentified. What was amplified from RNA transcripts were TCR beta CDR3 regions. Primed by the HTBI set, a first-round RT-PCR was run on the TCR CDR3. TCRdb re-derived calls from the multiplex PCR reads in MiXCR, one entry per CDR3 protein. In the table there are 470,000 or so distinct CDR3 sequences, less than 25% of which are singletons. The V gene's germline CDR1 is SNHLY and CDR2 FYNNEI. This CDR3 has 20 amino acids. Trimming took 3 bases from V and 6 from J; bases not matched to a gene: 21. Those patients with uncontrolled infection, other autoimmune disease, pregnancy or lactation were excluded. Diagnoses were made from clinical symptoms, serum measures (thyroxine and TRAb), thyroid ultrasound and orbital computed tomography.

The sample was blood. The V call is TRBV2, the J call TRBJ1-5; 9 bases line up with TRBD1. The receptor was isolated from a young man with Graves' hyperthyroidism. CDR3 DNA: TGTGCCAGCAGTGATTACTTGGGGGGTTTTGGGACAGGGAAAGGTCAGCCCCAGCATTTT. Residues: CASSDYLGGFGTGKGQPQHF. Looking up the rest from reference TRBV2 and TRBJ1-5 gives the full variable domain: EPEVTQTPSHQVTQMGQEVILRCVPISNHLYFYWYRQILGQKVEFLVSFYNNEISEKSEIFDDQFSVERPDGSNFTLKIRSTKLEDSAMYFCASSDYLGGFGTGKGQPQHFGDGTRLSIL.